One T cell receptor (beta chain) is described in this entry. Produced via immunoSEQ multiplex PCR; TCRdb's table is partial and in-frame only. Found here are around 150,000 clones, about four fifths of them singletons; the top ten hold roughly 3.5%. This CDR3 has 11 residues. The germline V gene encodes CDR1 LGHDT and CDR2 YNNKEL (reference sequence). J gave up 7 bases and V 4 bases, and 1 base lay outside the gene matches. The sample belongs to a study of blood T cell repertoires in COVID-19. Across the whole study: Whether acute or convalescent, the COVID-19 samples came from the United States, Italy and Spain.

The source is a woman aged 55-70 years who had recovered from COVID-19. The sample comprised PBMCs or T cells enriched from blood (not recorded which). The rearrangement uses TRBV3-1 (or the pseudogene TRBV3-2) and TRBJ2-7; 7 bases line up with TRBD2. CDR3 protein: CASSLLAEQYF. CDR3 bases: TGTGCCAGCAGCCTACTAGCGGAGCAGTACTTC.